This passage covers 21 T cell receptor beta chains from one sample sequenced in a study of cytomegalovirus exposure and HLA in healthy donors. 13 Jbeta primers and 60 Vbeta primers were used for the PCR. The assay was immunoSEQ multiplex PCR, and TCRdb's table has in-frame clones only and misses some. The sample includes 65,000 to 90,000 clones, approximately 72% of them seen just once. Sequencing was done on a sample of PBMCs. The receptors were sampled from a woman in her thirties or forties in good health and CMV-seropositive.

A few counts support this clone. The rearrangement uses TRBV28 and TRBJ2-7; D is ambiguous. Trimming stripped 1 base from V and 1 base from J, with 2 bases between. Germline CDR1 is MDHEN and CDR2 is SYDVKM. The CDR3 totals 12 residues. The CDR3 bases are TGTGCCAGCAGTTTATCGTCCTACGAGCAGTACTTC. Protein: CASSLSSYEQYF.

The chain employs TRBV30 and TRBJ2-5; 7 bases are shared with TRBD2. Germline V gives CDR1 GTSNPN, CDR2 SVGIG (reference sequence). Unmatched junction bases numbered 0, after V lost 3 bases and J lost 2 bases. The CDR3 has 12 residues. This CDR3 reads CAWRRGQETQYF. Written as DNA, the CDR3 is TGTGCCTGGAGGCGGGGGCAAGAGACCCAGTACTTC.

The chain combines TRBV10-3 with TRBJ2-6; the match to TRBD1 covers 8 bases. Germline-derived CDR1 and CDR2 are ENHRY and SYGVKD. The CDR3 sequence is 17 residues long. V gave up 7 bases and J gave up 0 bases; unmatched junction bases: 8. The CDR3 reads CAIKGQVYLSGANVLTF. DNA of the CDR3: TGTGCCATCAAGGGACAGGTTTATCTCTCTGGGGCCAACGTCCTGACTTTC.

This clone was recorded once. The V and J genes are TRBV28 and TRBJ1-5; TRBD1 matches at 8 bases. This CDR3 is 14 amino acids long. The J segment lost 6 bases and the V segment lost 5 bases, leaving 6 bases of the junction unmatched. Germline V gene sequence: CDR1 MDHEN, CDR2 SYDVKM. CDR3 residues: CASSARTGTQPQHF. CDR3 nucleotide sequence: TGTGCCAGCAGTGCTAGGACAGGGACTCAGCCCCAGCATTTT.

V and J are TRBV6-5 and TRBJ1-5; no clear D. Germline CDR1 MNHEY, CDR2 SVGAGI. The CDR3 runs to 13 residues. The germline V and J ends were trimmed by 5 bases and 2 bases, with 7 bases remaining between them. The CDR3 DNA is TGTGCCAGCAGTCTAATGGGCAATCAGCCCCAGCATTTT. Translation gives CASSLMGNQPQHF.

This clone was seen a few times. V is TRBV2 and J is TRBJ1-3; 9 positions agree with TRBD1. The ends lost 5 bases at V and 2 bases at J; junction bases unmatched: 1. The CDR3 extends over 14 amino acids. The germline V gene encodes CDR1 SNHLY and CDR2 FYNNEI. In DNA, the CDR3 is TGTGCCAGCAGTAGGACAGGGGCTGGAAACACCATATATTTT. Translating gives CASSRTGAGNTIYF.

The gene calls are TRBV11-2 and TRBJ2-1, with 10 positions matching TRBD2. With 0 bases clipped from V and 3 bases from J, the junction kept 11 bases outside the gene matches. Germline V gives CDR1 SGHAT, CDR2 FQNNGV. The CDR3 runs 19 residues. The CDR3 reads CASSLDRFGTSDIYNEQFF. CDR3 nucleotide sequence: TGTGCCAGCAGCTTAGATCGCTTTGGGACTAGCGATATCTACAATGAGCAGTTCTTC.

The rearrangement uses TRBV7-6 and TRBJ2-2; 9 bases fit TRBD1. The junction had 9 bases not matched to a gene; V was cut back by 5 bases and J by 5 bases. Germline lookup yields CDR1 SGHVS and CDR2 FNYEAQ. The CDR3 is made up of 16 amino acids. This CDR3 is CASSQGQGLVTGELFF. CDR3 coding DNA: TGTGCCAGCAGCCAGGGACAGGGTCTAGTGACCGGGGAGCTGTTTTTT.

This clone appeared a few times. The chain recombines TRBV5-6 with TRBJ1-1; 11 positions agree with TRBD1. The J segment lost 1 base and the V segment lost 7 bases, leaving 6 bases of the junction unmatched. The germline V gene encodes CDR1 SGHDT and CDR2 YYEEEE. The CDR3 runs 15 residues. The CDR3 DNA follows: TGTGCCAGCGGACAGGGGGCGATTTGGAACACTGAAGCTTTCTTT. This encodes CASGQGAIWNTEAFF.

The chain is built from TRBV14 and TRBJ2-1; 9 nucleotides match TRBD2. Looked up from germline, CDR1 is SGHDN and CDR2 is FVKESK. The CDR3 runs to 17 residues. Trimming removed 2 bases from V and 6 bases from J; junction bases left unmatched: 11. CDR3 DNA: TGTGCCAGCAGCCAAAACTTCGGACTAGCGAAAAGCAATGAGCAGTTCTTC. Translating it yields CASSQNFGLAKSNEQFF.

This clone was detected only a few times. The rearrangement links TRBV7-2 to TRBJ2-2; D uncertain. V lost 7 bases and J 4 bases, leaving 13 bases between the germline ends. The germline V gene encodes CDR1 SGHTA and CDR2 FQGNSA. The CDR3 covers 14 residues. The CDR3 loop is CASTGLTVTGELFF. CDR3 DNA sequence: TGTGCCAGCACAGGATTAACAGTCACCGGGGAGCTGTTTTTT.

The chain employs TRBV28 and TRBJ1-2, with 7 bases fitting TRBD1. CDR3 length equals 12 residues. Losses at the gene ends were 8 bases for V and 7 bases for J; bases not matched to a gene: 7. Germline CDR1 MDHEN, CDR2 SYDVKM. The chain's CDR3 is CASGQEAGGYTF. CDR3 nucleotides: TGTGCCAGCGGACAGGAGGCGGGTGGCTACACCTTC.

V usage is TRBV5-1 and J usage is TRBJ1-3; TRBD1 matches 10 bases. The CDR3 has 17 residues. Germline values: CDR1 SGHRS, CDR2 YFSETQ. Trimming cost V 4 bases and J 4 bases; bases outside gene matches: 11. CDR3 coding DNA: TGCGCCAGCAGCAGATCCGGGACAGGGGAGTTGGGAAACACCATATATTTT. It codes for CASSRSGTGELGNTIYF.

This clone has a handful of counts. The chain is built from TRBV6-5 and TRBJ2-1, with D unresolved. V dropped 0 bases and J dropped 6 bases, with 9 bases sitting between them. This CDR3 has 14 amino acids. In germline, CDR1 is MNHEY, CDR2 SVGAGI. The CDR3 nucleotides read TGTGCCAGCAGTTACTCTAGAACTCGCAATGAGCAGTTCTTC. Amino acids: CASSYSRTRNEQFF.

This clone was seen only once. The rearrangement uses TRBV7-9 and TRBJ2-5; 7 bases are shared with TRBD1. Per germline, CDR1 SEHNR and CDR2 FQNEAQ (reference sequence). Trimming cost V 2 bases and J 5 bases; bases outside gene matches: 5. CDR3 length: 14 amino acids. CDR3 sequence reads: CASSLPTGRETQYF. DNA for the CDR3: TGTGCCAGCAGCTTACCGACAGGGCGGGAGACCCAGTACTTC.

The chain is built from TRBV6-8 and TRBJ1-1, with 7 bases that match TRBD1. CDR1 MNHGY and CDR2 SAAAGT come from the germline V gene. This CDR3 spans 16 amino acids. The V segment lost 5 bases and the J segment 0 bases; nucleotides outside the gene matches: 9. The CDR3 nucleotides read TGTGCCAGCAGTCTACGACAGGGACCCATGAACACTGAAGCTTTCTTT. Protein product: CASSLRQGPMNTEAFF.

The chain uses TRBV2 and TRBJ2-5, with D unresolved. Germline lookup yields CDR1 SNHLY and CDR2 FYNNEI. The CDR3 consists of 13 residues. Trimming removed 9 bases from V and 1 base from J, with 12 bases in between. The CDR3 nucleotides are TGTGCCAGTGCAGAGGTCCCCCAAGAGACCCAGTACTTC. Residues: CASAEVPQETQYF.

The CDR3 region is CASRTGAGSPLHF. The CDR3 nucleotides read TGTGCCAGCAGGACAGGGGCGGGATCACCCCTCCACTTT. J is TRBJ1-6 and V is TRBV28; the match to TRBD1 covers 8 bases. The V segment lost 6 bases and the J segment 10 bases; nucleotides outside the gene matches: 5. This CDR3 spans 13 amino acids. Germline V gene data show CDR1 as MDHEN and CDR2 as SYDVKM.

This chain connects TRBV7-6 to TRBJ2-7; D not certain. The V gene lost 4 bases and the J gene lost 0 bases, with 10 bases spanning the gap. From germline, CDR1 is SGHVS and CDR2 FNYEAQ. The CDR3 runs to 14 residues. CDR3 nucleotides: TGTGCCAGCAGCTCCCCCGGTCGCTCCTACGAGCAGTACTTC. This encodes CASSSPGRSYEQYF.

The V gene is TRBV5-1, the J gene TRBJ2-3; TRBD2 matches at 13 bases. The CDR3 is made up of 15 amino acids. V was clipped by 4 bases and J by 3 bases; unmatched bases: 2. Germline CDR1 is SGHRS and CDR2 is YFSETQ. CDR3 nucleotide sequence: TGCGCCAGCAGCAGGGGACTAGCGGGGACAGATACGCAGTATTTT. It yields the protein CASSRGLAGTDTQYF.

This chain uses TRBV2 with TRBJ2-7; weak D call: TRBD1 (6 bases). V lost 3 bases and J 4 bases, leaving 13 bases between the germline ends. The CDR3 sequence is 14 residues long. Germline loops: CDR1 SNHLY, CDR2 FYNNEI. CDR3 DNA: TGTGCCAGCAGTGAGATGACAGGAGGTTACGAGCAGTACTTC. Translating gives CASSEMTGGYEQYF.